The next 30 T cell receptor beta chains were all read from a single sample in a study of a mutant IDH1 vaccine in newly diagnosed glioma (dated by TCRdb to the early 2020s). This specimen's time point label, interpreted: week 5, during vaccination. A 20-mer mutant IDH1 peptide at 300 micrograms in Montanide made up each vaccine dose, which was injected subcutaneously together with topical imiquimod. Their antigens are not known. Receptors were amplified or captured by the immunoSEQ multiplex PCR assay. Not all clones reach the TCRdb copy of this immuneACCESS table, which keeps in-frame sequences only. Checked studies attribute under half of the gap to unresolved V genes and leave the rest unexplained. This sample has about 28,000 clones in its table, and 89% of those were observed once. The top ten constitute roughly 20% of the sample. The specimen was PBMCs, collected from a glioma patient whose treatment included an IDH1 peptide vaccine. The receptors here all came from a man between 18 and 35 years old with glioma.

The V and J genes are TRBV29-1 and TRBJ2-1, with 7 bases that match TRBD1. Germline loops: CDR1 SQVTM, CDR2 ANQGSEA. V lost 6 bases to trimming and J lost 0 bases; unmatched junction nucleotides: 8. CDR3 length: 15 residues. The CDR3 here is CSVPGTASSYNEQFF. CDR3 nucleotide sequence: TGCAGCGTACCCGGGACAGCCAGCTCCTACAATGAGCAGTTCTTC.

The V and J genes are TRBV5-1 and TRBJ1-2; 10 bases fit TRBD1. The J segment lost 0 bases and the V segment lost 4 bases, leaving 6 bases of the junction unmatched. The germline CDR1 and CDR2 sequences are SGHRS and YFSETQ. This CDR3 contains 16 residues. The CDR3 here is CASSEGDRGPNYGYTF. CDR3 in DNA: TGCGCCAGCAGCGAGGGGGACAGGGGACCTAACTATGGCTACACCTTC.

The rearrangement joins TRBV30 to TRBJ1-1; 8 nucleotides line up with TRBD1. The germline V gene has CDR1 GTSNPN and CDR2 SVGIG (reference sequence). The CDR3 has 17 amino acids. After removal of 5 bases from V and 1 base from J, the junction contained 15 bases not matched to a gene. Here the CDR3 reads CAWGTGRVVGRNTEAFF. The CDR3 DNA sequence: TGTGCCTGGGGGACAGGCCGAGTTGTCGGGCGGAACACTGAAGCTTTCTTT.

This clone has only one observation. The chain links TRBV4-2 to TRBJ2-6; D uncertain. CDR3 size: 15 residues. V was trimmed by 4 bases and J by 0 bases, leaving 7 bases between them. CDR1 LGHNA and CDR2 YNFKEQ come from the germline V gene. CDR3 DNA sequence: TGTGCCAGCAGCCTAGCAATCTCTGGGGCCAACGTCCTGACTTTC. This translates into CASSLAISGANVLTF.

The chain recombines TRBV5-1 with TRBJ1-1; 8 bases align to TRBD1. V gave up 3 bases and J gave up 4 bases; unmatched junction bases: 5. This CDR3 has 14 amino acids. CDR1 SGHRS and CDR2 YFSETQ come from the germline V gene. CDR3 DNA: TGCGCCAGCAGCTCAGGACAGGGTGGCACTGAAGCTTTCTTT. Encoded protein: CASSSGQGGTEAFF. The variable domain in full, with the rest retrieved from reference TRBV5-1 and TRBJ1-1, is KAGVTQTPRYLIKTRGQQVTLSCSPISGHRSVSWYQQTPGQGLQFLFEYFSETQRNKGNFPGRFSGRQFSNSRSEMNVSTLELGDSALYLCASSSGQGGTEAFFGQGTRLTVV.

In nucleotides, the CDR3 is TGCGCCAGCAGAGACGCGGGAGCCTACAATGAGCAGTTCTTC. It translates to CASRDAGAYNEQFF. The V and J genes are TRBV10-2 and TRBJ2-1; 7 bases fit TRBD2. V was pared by 6 bases and J by 2 bases, with 4 bases of the junction left unmatched. CDR1 is WSHSY and CDR2 is SAAADI in the germline V gene. The CDR3 is 14 residues long.

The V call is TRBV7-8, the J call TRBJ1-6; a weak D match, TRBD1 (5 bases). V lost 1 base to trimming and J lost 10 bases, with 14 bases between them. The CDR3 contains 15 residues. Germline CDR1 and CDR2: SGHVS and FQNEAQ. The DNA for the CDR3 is TGTGCCAGCAGCTTAGGCCGGGGCTCGAGGTCACCCCTCCACTTT. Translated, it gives CASSLGRGSRSPLHF. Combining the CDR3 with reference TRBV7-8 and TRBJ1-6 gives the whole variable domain GAGVSQSPRYKVAKRGQDVALRCDPISGHVSLFWYQQALGQGPEFLTYFQNEAQLDKSGLPSDRFFAERPEGSVSTLKIQRTQQEDSAVYLCASSLGRGSRSPLHFGNGTRLTVT.

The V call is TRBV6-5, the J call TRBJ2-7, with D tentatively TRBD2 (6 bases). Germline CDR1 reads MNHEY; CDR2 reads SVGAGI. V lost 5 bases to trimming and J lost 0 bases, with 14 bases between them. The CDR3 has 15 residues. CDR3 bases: TGTGCCAGCAGTCCTCTCGGGGGTAGCTCCTACGAGCAGTACTTC. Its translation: CASSPLGGSSYEQYF.

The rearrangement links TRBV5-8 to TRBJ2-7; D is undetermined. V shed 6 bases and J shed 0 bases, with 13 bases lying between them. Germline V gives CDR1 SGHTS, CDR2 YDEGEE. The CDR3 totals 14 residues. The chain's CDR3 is CASTLWQSSYEQYF. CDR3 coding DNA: TGTGCCAGCACCCTCTGGCAGAGCTCCTACGAGCAGTACTTC.

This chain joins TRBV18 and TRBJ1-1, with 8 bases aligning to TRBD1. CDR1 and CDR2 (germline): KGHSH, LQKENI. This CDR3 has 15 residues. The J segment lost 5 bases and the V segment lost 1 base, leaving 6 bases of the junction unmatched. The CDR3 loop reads CASSPLPRGLTEAFF. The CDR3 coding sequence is TGTGCCAGCTCACCACTCCCCAGGGGGCTTACTGAAGCTTTCTTT.

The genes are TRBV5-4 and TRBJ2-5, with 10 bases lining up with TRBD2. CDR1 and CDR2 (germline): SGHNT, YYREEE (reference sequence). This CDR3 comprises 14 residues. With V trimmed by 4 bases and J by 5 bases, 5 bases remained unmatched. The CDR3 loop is CASSGAGGRETQYF. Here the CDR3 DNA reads TGTGCCAGCAGCGGAGCGGGAGGGCGGGAGACCCAGTACTTC.

The CDR3 loop is CAWSTIPSSRWSGELFF. The DNA for the CDR3 is TGTGCCTGGAGCACTATCCCCAGTAGTAGATGGTCCGGGGAGCTGTTTTTT. The V gene is TRBV30, the J gene TRBJ2-2; D is unclear. The germline gives CDR1 GTSNPN, CDR2 SVGIG (reference sequence). CDR3 length equals 17 residues. Trimming took off 3 bases at V and 6 bases at J, with 23 bases between the two ends.

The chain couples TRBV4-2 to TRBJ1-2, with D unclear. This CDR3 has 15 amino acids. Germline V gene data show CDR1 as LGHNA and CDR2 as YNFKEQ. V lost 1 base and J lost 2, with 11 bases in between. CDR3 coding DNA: TGTGCCAGCAGCCAAGGCCGTACCGAAAACTATGGCTACACCTTC. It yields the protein CASSQGRTENYGYTF.

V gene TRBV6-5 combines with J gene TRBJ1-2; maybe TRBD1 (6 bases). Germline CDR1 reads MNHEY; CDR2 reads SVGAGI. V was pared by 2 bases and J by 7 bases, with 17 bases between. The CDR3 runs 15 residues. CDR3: CASSYGAGGQGGYTF. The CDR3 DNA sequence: TGTGCCAGCAGTTACGGGGCGGGGGGGCAGGGTGGCTACACCTTC.

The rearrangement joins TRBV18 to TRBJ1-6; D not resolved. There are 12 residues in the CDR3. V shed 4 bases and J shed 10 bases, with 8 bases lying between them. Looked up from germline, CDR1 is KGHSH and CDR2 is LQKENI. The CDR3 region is CASSQGDSPLHF. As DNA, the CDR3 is TGTGCCAGCTCACAGGGTGACTCACCCCTCCACTTT.

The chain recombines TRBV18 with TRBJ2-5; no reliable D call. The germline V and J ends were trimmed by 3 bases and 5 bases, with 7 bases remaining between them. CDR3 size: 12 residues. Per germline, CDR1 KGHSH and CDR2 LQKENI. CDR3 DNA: TGTGCCAGCTCACCGGGTATGGAGACCCAGTACTTC. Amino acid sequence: CASSPGMETQYF. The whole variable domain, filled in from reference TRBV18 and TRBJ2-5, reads NAGVMQNPRHLVRRRGQEARLRCSPMKGHSHVYWYRQLPEEGLKFMVYLQKENIIDESGMPKERFSAEFPKEGPSILRIQQVVRGDSAAYFCASSPGMETQYFGPGTRLLVL.

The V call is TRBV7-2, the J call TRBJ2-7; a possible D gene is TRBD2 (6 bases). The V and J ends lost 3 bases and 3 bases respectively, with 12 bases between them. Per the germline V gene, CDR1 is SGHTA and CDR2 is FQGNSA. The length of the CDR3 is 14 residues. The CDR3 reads CASSFRLDLYEQYF. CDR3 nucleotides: TGTGCCAGCAGCTTTCGACTAGACCTCTACGAGCAGTACTTC.

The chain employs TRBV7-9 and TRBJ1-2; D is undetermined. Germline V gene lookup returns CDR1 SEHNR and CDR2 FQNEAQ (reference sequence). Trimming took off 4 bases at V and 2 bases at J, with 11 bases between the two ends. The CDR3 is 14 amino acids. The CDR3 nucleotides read TGTGCCAGCAGCTCGCCACAGCTCAACTATGGCTACACCTTC. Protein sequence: CASSSPQLNYGYTF. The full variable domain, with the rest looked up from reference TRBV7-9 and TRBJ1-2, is DTGVSQNPRHKITKRGQNVTFRCDPISEHNRLYWYRQTLGQGPEFLTYFQNEAQLEKSRLLSDRFSAERPKGSFSTLEIQRTEQGDSAMYLCASSSPQLNYGYTFGSGTRLTVV.

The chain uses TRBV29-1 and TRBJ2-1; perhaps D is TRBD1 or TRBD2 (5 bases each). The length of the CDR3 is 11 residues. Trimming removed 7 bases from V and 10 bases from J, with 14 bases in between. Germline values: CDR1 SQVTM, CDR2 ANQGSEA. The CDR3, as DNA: TGCAGCGCTGGGAGCCGGGACGAGCAGTTCTTC. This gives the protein CSAGSRDEQFF.

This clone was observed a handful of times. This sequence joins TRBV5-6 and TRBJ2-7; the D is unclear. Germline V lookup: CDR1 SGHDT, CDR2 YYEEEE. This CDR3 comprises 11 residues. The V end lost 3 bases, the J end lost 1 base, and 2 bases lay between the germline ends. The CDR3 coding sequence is TGTGCCAGCAGCTATTCCTACGAGCAGTACTTC. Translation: CASSYSYEQYF.

DNA for the CDR3: TGCGCCAGCAGCTTGGCCGCAGGGGGCTCGGGGGAGCAGTACTTC. Translated, it gives CASSLAAGGSGEQYF. This chain uses TRBV5-1 with TRBJ2-7; 8 bases align to TRBD1. The CDR3 runs 15 residues. Trimming at V came to 0 bases and at J to 7 bases, leaving 9 bases not matched to a gene. The germline CDR1 and CDR2 sequences are SGHRS and YFSETQ.

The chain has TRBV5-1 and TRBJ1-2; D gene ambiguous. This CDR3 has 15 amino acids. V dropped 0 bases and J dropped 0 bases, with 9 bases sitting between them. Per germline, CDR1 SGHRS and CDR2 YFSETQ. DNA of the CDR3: TGCGCCAGCAGCTTGGCCAAGGGTTCTAACTATGGCTACACCTTC. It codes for CASSLAKGSNYGYTF.

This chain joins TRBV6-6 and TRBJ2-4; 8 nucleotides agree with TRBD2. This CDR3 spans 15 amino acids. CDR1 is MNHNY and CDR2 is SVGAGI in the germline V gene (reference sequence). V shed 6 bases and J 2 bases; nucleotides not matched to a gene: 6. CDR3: CASRSGRVSKNIQYF. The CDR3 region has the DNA TGTGCCAGCAGGAGCGGGAGAGTCTCCAAAAACATTCAGTACTTC.

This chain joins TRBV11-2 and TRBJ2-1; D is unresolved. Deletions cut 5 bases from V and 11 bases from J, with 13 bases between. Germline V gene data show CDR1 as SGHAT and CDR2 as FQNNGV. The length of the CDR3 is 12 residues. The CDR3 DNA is TGTGCCAGCAGCCCAGCTGGGAATCAGCAGTTCTTC. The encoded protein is CASSPAGNQQFF.

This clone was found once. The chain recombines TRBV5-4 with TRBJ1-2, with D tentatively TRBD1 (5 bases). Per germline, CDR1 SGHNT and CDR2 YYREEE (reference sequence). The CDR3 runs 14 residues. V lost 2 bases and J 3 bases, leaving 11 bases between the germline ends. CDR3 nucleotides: TGTGCCAGCAGCTTCCAGGGTTTGGACTATGGCTACACCTTC. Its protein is CASSFQGLDYGYTF.

This CDR3 is CASSGGQSGPEAFF. The CDR3 nucleotides are TGTGCCAGCAGCGGGGGACAATCCGGACCTGAAGCTTTCTTT. The genes are TRBV5-4 and TRBJ1-1, with a possible D match to TRBD1 (6 bases). Trimming stripped 4 bases from V and 6 bases from J, with 16 bases between. The CDR3 loop spans 14 amino acids. Germline V gene sequence: CDR1 SGHNT, CDR2 YYREEE (reference sequence).

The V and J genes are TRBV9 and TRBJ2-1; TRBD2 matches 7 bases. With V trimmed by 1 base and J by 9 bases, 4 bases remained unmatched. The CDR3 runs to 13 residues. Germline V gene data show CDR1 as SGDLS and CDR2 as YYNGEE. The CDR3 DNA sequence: TGTGCCAGCAGCGTAAGGGAGGGCCTTGAGCAGTTCTTC. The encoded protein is CASSVREGLEQFF.

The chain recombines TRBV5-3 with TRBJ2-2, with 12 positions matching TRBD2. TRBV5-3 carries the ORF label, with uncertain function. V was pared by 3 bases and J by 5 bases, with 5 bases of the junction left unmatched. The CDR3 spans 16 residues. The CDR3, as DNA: TGTGCCAGAAGCTATGGGACTAGCGGGCGTACCGGGGAGCTGTTTTTT. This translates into CARSYGTSGRTGELFF.

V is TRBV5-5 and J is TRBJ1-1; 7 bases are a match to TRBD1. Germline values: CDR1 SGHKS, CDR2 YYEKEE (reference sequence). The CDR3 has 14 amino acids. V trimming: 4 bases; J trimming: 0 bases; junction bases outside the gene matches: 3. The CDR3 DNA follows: TGTGCCAGCAGCATGACAGGGTTGAACACTGAAGCTTTCTTT. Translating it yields CASSMTGLNTEAFF.

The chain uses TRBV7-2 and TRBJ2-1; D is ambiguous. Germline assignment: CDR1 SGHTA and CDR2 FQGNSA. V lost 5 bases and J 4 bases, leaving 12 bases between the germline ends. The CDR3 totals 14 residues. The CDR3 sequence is CASSPLGAYNEQFF. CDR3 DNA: TGTGCCAGCAGCCCTCTTGGCGCTTACAATGAGCAGTTCTTC.